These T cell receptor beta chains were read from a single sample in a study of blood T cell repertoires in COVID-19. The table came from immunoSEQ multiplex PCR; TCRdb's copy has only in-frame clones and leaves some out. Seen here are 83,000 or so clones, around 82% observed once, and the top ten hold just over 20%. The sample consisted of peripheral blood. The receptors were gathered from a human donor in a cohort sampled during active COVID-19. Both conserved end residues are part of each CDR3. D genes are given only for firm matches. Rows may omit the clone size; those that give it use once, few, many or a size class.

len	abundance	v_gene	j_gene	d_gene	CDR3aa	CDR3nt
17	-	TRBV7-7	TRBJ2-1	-	CASRPLPRGPDYNEQFF	TGTGCTAGCAGGCCCCTGCCCAGGGGCCCAGACTACAATGAGCAGTTCTTC
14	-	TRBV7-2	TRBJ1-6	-	CASSWRGENSPLHF	TGTGCCAGCAGCTGGAGGGGAGAAAATTCACCCCTCCACTTT
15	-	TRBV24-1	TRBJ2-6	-	CATSDHRAGANVLTF	TGTGCCACCAGTGATCACAGGGCTGGGGCCAACGTCCTGACTTTC
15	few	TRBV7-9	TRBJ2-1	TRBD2	CASSPDGLAGDEQFF	TGTGCCAGCAGCCCCGATGGACTAGCGGGGGATGAGCAGTTCTTC
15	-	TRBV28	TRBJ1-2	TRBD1	CASSLSPGTEYGYTF	TGTGCCAGCAGTTTGTCACCCGGGACAGAGTATGGCTACACCTTC
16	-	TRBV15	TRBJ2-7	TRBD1	CATSRDLWDRSYEQYF	TGTGCCACCAGCAGAGATTTGTGGGACAGGTCCTACGAGCAGTACTTC
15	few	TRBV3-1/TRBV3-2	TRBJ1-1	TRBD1	CASSQHRGLGTEAFF	TGTGCCAGCAGCCAGCACAGGGGTTTGGGAACTGAAGCTTTCTTT
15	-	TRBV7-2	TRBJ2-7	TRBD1	CASSLRTGEAYEQYF	TGTGCCAGCAGCTTAAGGACAGGGGAGGCCTACGAGCAGTACTTC
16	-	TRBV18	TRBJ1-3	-	CASSPKSPRSGNTIYF	TGTGCCAGCTCACCAAAATCCCCTCGTTCCGGAAACACCATATATTTT
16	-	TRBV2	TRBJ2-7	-	CASSIPQGLESYEQYF	TGTGCCAGCAGCATTCCGCAGGGTTTGGAGTCCTACGAGCAGTACTTC
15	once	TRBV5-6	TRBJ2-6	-	CASSLYGSGANVLTF	TGTGCCAGCAGCTTGTACGGGTCTGGGGCCAACGTCCTGACTTTC
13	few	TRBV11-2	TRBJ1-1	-	CASSLAPDSEAFF	TGTGCCAGCAGCTTAGCCCCAGACAGTGAAGCTTTCTTT
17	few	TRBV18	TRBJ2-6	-	CASSPAIARTGANVLTF	TGTGCCAGCTCACCCGCGATAGCTAGGACAGGGGCCAACGTCCTGACTTTC
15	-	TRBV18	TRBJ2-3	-	CASSPNREITDTQYF	TGTGCCAGCTCACCAAACAGGGAAATCACAGATACGCAGTATTTT
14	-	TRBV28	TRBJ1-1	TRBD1	CASRTGQGGTEAFF	TGTGCCAGCAGAACGGGACAGGGAGGCACTGAAGCTTTCTTT
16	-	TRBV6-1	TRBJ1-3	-	CASSEDRLSSGNTIYF	TGTGCCAGCAGTGAAGACAGGCTGAGCTCTGGAAACACCATATATTTT
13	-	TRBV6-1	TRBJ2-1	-	CASSEAYRSEQFF	TGTGCCAGCAGTGAAGCGTATAGAAGTGAGCAGTTCTTC
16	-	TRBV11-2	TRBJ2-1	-	CASRLGPAGAQNEQFF	TGTGCCAGCAGATTAGGGCCCGCGGGGGCGCAGAATGAGCAGTTCTTC
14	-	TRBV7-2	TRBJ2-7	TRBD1	CASSPRQGYYEQYF	TGTGCCAGCAGCCCAAGACAGGGCTACTACGAGCAGTACTTC
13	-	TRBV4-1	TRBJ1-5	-	CASSQDGQQPQHF	TGCGCCAGCAGCCAAGATGGGCAACAGCCCCAGCATTTT
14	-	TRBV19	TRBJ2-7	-	CASSIGQNSYEQYF	TGTGCCAGTAGTATAGGTCAGAACTCCTACGAGCAGTACTTC
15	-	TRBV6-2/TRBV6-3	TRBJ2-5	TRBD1	CASRPRQGNQETQYF	TGTGCCAGCAGACCTAGACAGGGGAACCAAGAGACCCAGTACTTC
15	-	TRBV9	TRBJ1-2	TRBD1	CASSVEWTGGYGYTF	TGTGCCAGCAGCGTTGAGTGGACAGGGGGCTATGGCTACACCTTC
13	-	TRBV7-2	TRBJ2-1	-	CASSLSSYNEQFF	TGTGCCAGCAGCCTCAGCTCCTACAATGAGCAGTTCTTC
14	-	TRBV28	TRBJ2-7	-	CASSPRQASYEQYF	TGTGCCAGCAGTCCTCGACAGGCCTCCTACGAGCAGTACTTC
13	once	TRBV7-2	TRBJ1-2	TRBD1	CASRKDRGSGYTF	TGTGCCAGCAGGAAAGACAGGGGTTCTGGCTACACCTTC
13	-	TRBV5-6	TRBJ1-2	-	CASSLGRASGYTF	TGTGCCAGCAGCTTGGGCAGGGCCTCTGGCTACACCTTC
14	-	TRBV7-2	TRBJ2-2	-	CASSLVTGSGELFF	TGTGCCAGCAGCTTAGTTACGGGGAGCGGGGAGCTGTTTTTT
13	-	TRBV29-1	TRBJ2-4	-	CSAQGTVQNIQYF	TGCAGCGCTCAAGGCACAGTTCAAAACATTCAGTACTTC
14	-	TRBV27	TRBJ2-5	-	CASSLFGYQETQYF	TGTGCCAGCAGTTTATTCGGGTACCAAGAGACCCAGTACTTC
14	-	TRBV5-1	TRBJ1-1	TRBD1	CASSWGQGVTEAFF	TGCGCCAGCAGCTGGGGACAGGGGGTCACTGAAGCTTTCTTT
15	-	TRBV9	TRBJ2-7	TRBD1	CASSIAQGLVYEQYF	TGTGCCAGCAGCATCGCACAGGGGTTAGTGTACGAGCAGTACTTC
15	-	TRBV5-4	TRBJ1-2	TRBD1	CASSMDRGNPYGYTF	TGTGCCAGCAGCATGGACAGGGGGAACCCCTATGGCTACACCTTC
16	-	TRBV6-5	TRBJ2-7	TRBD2	CASSFILAGGAYEQYF	TGTGCCAGCAGTTTCATCCTTGCGGGGGGGGCTTACGAGCAGTACTTC
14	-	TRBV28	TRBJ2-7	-	CASSFRGANYEQYF	TGTGCCAGCAGTTTCCGCGGGGCCAACTACGAGCAGTACTTC
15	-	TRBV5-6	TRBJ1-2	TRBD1	CASSLYRGVGYGYTF	TGTGCCAGCAGCTTGTACAGGGGGGTCGGCTATGGCTACACCTTC
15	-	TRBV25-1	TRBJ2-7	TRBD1	CASSDTTGLTYEQYF	TGTGCCAGCAGTGACACGACAGGGTTAACCTACGAGCAGTACTTC
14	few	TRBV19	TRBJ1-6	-	CASRGLDNNSPLHF	TGTGCCAGTAGAGGACTTGATAATAATTCACCCCTCCACTTT
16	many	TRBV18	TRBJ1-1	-	CASSPPRRRLNTEAFF	TGTGCCAGCTCACCACCCCGCAGGCGCTTGAACACTGAAGCTTTCTTT
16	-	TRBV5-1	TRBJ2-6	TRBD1	CASSFIQGAGANVLTF	TGCGCCAGCAGCTTCATACAGGGGGCTGGGGCCAACGTCCTGACTTTC
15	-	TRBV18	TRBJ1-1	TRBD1	CASSPRQGAGTEAFF	TGTGCCAGCTCACCCCGACAGGGGGCGGGAACTGAAGCTTTCTTT
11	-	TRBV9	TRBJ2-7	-	CASSSGGEQYF	TGTGCCAGCAGTTCAGGGGGGGAGCAGTACTTC
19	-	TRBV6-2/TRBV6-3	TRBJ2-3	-	CASSYNTLSPGDRTDTQYF	TGTGCCAGCAGTTACAACACTCTTTCTCCGGGGGACCGCACAGATACGCAGTATTTT
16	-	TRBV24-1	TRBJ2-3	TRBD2	CATSDATSGGPDTQYF	TGTGCCACCAGTGACGCGACTAGCGGGGGGCCGGATACGCAGTATTTT
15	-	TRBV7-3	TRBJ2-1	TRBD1	CASSADRGSYNEQFF	TGTGCCAGCAGCGCTGACAGGGGCTCCTACAATGAGCAGTTCTTC
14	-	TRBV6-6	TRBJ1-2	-	CASSYVGANYGYTF	TGTGCCAGCAGTTACGTGGGAGCTAACTATGGCTACACCTTC
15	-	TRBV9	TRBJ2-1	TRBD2	CASSVRSGGGNEQFF	TGTGCCAGCAGCGTCCGAAGCGGGGGTGGCAATGAGCAGTTCTTC
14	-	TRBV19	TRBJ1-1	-	CASSNGRPETEAFF	TGTGCCAGTAGTAACGGGAGACCCGAAACTGAAGCTTTCTTT
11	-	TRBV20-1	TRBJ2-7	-	CSARSGYEQYF	TGCAGTGCTAGGTCGGGGTACGAGCAGTACTTC
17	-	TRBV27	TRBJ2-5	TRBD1	CASSRMGQGWGQETQYF	TGTGCCAGCAGTCGCATGGGACAGGGATGGGGCCAAGAGACCCAGTACTTC
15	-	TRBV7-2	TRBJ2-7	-	CASSPNRASRYEQYF	TGTGCCAGCAGCCCCAACAGGGCATCTAGATACGAGCAGTACTTC
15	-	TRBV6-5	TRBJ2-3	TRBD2	CASSYRSGVSDTQYF	TGTGCCAGCAGTTACCGTAGCGGGGTTTCAGATACGCAGTATTTT
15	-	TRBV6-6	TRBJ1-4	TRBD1	CASSSLQGAPEKLFF	TGTGCCAGCAGTTCCCTACAGGGGGCGCCGGAAAAACTGTTTTTT
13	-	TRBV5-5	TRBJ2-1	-	CASIPMGQSEQFF	TGTGCCAGCATCCCGATGGGGCAGTCTGAGCAGTTCTTC
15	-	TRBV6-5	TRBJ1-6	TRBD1	CASSSTGTVISALHF	TGTGCCAGCAGTTCCACCGGGACAGTCATTTCTGCCCTCCACTTT